The 31 T cell receptor beta chains below were found in one sample sequenced in a study of CD8+ T cells in alopecia areata. Reverse transcription of extracted RNA yielded cDNA, which provided the sequencing template. TCRdb's copy holds only in-frame clones and misses some; the assay was immunoSEQ multiplex PCR. Listed for the sample are over 100,000 clones, none seen a single time. The sequencing sample was made of lesional skin. These receptor sequences come from a C3H/HeJ mouse with alopecia areata. The mouse strain carries the MHC haplotype H2-k.

Details on this clone: Mouse gene names and germline throughout. The CDR3 goes on 4 residues after the read ends, and that part is filled in from the germline J gene. The genes are TRBV13-2 and TRBJ2-3, with 7 bases aligning to TRBD2. This CDR3 is 16 amino acids long. In germline, CDR1 is NNHNN, CDR2 SYGAGS (reference sequence). With 0 bases clipped from V and 1 base from J, the junction kept 5 bases outside the gene matches. The sequenced part of the CDR3 DNA is TGTGCCAGCGGTGATGAAGGTTGGGGGGGTGCAGAA. Its protein product is CASGDEGWGGAE. The entire CDR3 protein is CASGDEGWGGAETLYF.

This clone was counted a few times. These gene names are mouse names. The CDR3 extends 4 residues past the end of the read, so its final part is completed from the germline J gene. The chain employs TRBV1 and TRBJ2-7, with 8 positions matching TRBD2. CDR1 is NSQYPW, CDR2 LRSPGD, per germline (reference sequence). The CDR3 is made up of 16 amino acids. V was clipped by 1 base and J by 0 bases; unmatched bases: 5. CDR3 amino acids: CTCSAVLLGDSYEQYF. CDR3 DNA (partial): TGCACCTGCAGTGCAGTCCTACTGGGGGACTCCTAT.

Worth noting for this clone: Mouse germline and gene names are used. The read ends 4 residues before the CDR3 terminus; that terminus is restored from the germline J gene. The chain links TRBV13-3 to TRBJ2-7, with TRBD1 as a possible D gene (6 bases). CDR1 NNHDY and CDR2 SYVADS come from the germline V gene. The CDR3 is made up of 14 amino acids. The sequenced part of the CDR3 DNA is TGTGCCAGCAGTGACAGGGGCGCCTATTAT. As protein: CASSDRGAYY. The entire CDR3 is CASSDRGAYYEQYF.

About this clone: Gene names are the mouse ones. The sequenced fragment ends 4 residues before the CDR3 boundary, so the rest is inferred from the germline J gene. The V gene is TRBV13-3, the J gene TRBJ2-5; 10 bases map to TRBD2. The V gene end was trimmed by 3 bases and the J gene end by 2 bases; junction bases not matched to a gene: 12. The CDR3 sequence is 18 residues long. In germline, CDR1 is NNHDY, CDR2 SYVADS. The chain's CDR3 is CASSVLLPGLGFQDTQYF. CDR3 bases read: TGTGCCAGCAGTGTACTTCTCCCGGGACTGGGGTTCCAAGAC.

Comments on this clone: The genes are named according to mouse. The CDR3 end falls 4 residues outside the read, so it is completed with the germline J gene. This chain connects TRBV13-3 to TRBJ1-4; TRBD1 might be the D (6 bases). This CDR3 is built from 13 residues. The germline gives CDR1 NNHDY, CDR2 SYVADS. V was cut by 6 bases and J by 6 bases, with 12 bases left in between. Incomplete CDR3 DNA: TGTGCCAGCACCGGGGGGCGCGACGAA. This translates into CASTGGRDE. The complete CDR3 reads CASTGGRDERLFF.

By share, this clone ranks as medium-sized. Germline and genes: mouse. The CDR3 is cut off 4 residues early in the read; its end comes from the germline J gene. This chain links TRBV13-3 with TRBJ2-3, with TRBD1 matching 9 bases. CDR3 length: 15 amino acids. Trimming removed 3 bases from V and 0 bases from J; junction bases left unmatched: 2. Germline CDR1 and CDR2: NNHDY and SYVADS. The CDR3 is CASSGGQGSAETLYF. The sequenced CDR3 bases are TGTGCCAGCAGTGGGGGACAGGGTAGTGCAGAA.

This clone has a handful of counts. Gene names follow the mouse nomenclature. Read data end 4 residues before the CDR3 end; the end is taken from the germline J gene. This chain uses TRBV19 with TRBJ2-1, with a possible D match to TRBD1 (6 bases). Germline CDR1 FNHDT, CDR2 SITEND (reference sequence). The CDR3 totals 14 residues. V shed 1 base and J shed 5 bases, with 10 bases lying between them. CDR3 DNA (partial): TGTGCCAGCAGTATAAGGGCAGGGGATGCT. This codes for CASSIRAGDA. The whole CDR3 is CASSIRAGDAEQFF.

As regards this clone: The protein TCRdb lists differs from the translation of the DNA at residue 10; the protein given here is translated from the DNA itself. The genes and germline here are from mouse. The CDR3 bases that were read are TGTGCCAGCGAGACAGGCCCTGGAAATACG. It specifies CASETGPGNT. The full CDR3 is CASETGPGNTLYF. The V call is TRBV13-2, the J call TRBJ1-3; a possible D gene is TRBD1 (6 bases). The CDR3 end is not reached by the read, which stops 3 residues before it; the germline J gene fills it in. Germline-derived CDR1 and CDR2 are NNHNN and SYGAGS (reference sequence). V was shortened by 6 bases and J by 2 bases, with 9 bases between the two germline ends. The CDR3 runs to 13 residues.

On this clone itself: Mouse names are used for the genes. The read ends 4 residues shy of where the CDR3 ends; the end is completed using the germline J gene. V usage is TRBV19 and J usage is TRBJ2-3, with 8 bases identical to TRBD1. The junction had 9 bases not matched to a gene; V was cut back by 10 bases and J by 2 bases. This CDR3 contains 14 residues. Germline CDR1 and CDR2: FNHDT and SITEND (reference sequence). The chain's CDR3 is CAAGAGGFAETLYF. The part of the CDR3 DNA that was read is TGTGCCGCGGGGGCAGGGGGCTTTGCAGAA.

In regard to this clone: Gene names follow the mouse nomenclature. The read falls 4 residues short of the CDR3 end, and the missing part is taken from the germline J gene. The V call is TRBV13-3, the J call TRBJ2-4, with 7 bases matching TRBD1. The CDR3 has 14 residues. Germline V gene lookup returns CDR1 NNHDY and CDR2 SYVADS. The trim removed 3 bases at V and 2 bases at J, leaving 3 bases unmatched. The CDR3 region is CASSGGQFQNTLYF. The sequenced part of the CDR3 DNA is TGTGCCAGCAGTGGGGGACAGTTTCAAAAC.

Only a few counts were recorded for this clone. Mouse germline and gene names are used. This CDR3 is CASSARTGGGNERLFF. The sequenced part of the CDR3 DNA is TGTGCCAGCAGTGCCCGGACAGGGGGCGGCAACGAA. This chain connects TRBV13-1 to TRBJ1-4, with 11 bases fitting TRBD1. The CDR3 extends 4 residues past the end of the read, so its final part is completed from the germline J gene. The CDR3 loop spans 16 amino acids. Germline CDR1 NSHNY, CDR2 SYGAGN. V gave up 3 bases and J gave up 4 bases; unmatched junction bases: 5.

In its sample, this clone was seen a few times. The listed genes are named as in mouse. Coverage ceases 4 residues before the CDR3 finishes, and the germline J gene fills in the end. J is TRBJ2-1 and V is TRBV13-3, with a possible D match to TRBD1 (6 bases). Germline V gene data show CDR1 as NNHDY and CDR2 as SYVADS. CDR3 size: 12 residues. The sequenced part of the CDR3 DNA is TGTGCCAGCAGAGCAGGGGAGGCT. Its translation is CASRAGEA. The whole CDR3 reads CASRAGEAEQFF.

Only a few counts were recorded for this clone. Mouse names are used for the genes. The observed sequence ends 4 residues before the CDR3 terminus, with the missing tail filled in from the germline J gene. The chain carries TRBV13-2 and TRBJ2-5; perhaps TRBD1 as D (5 bases). In germline, CDR1 is NNHNN, CDR2 SYGAGS (reference sequence). The CDR3 spans 13 residues. CDR3 DNA (partial): TGTGCCAGCGGTGACAGGGATGGAGAC. Translating it yields CASGDRDGD. The full CDR3 protein is CASGDRDGDTQYF.

This clone was recorded at least ten times. TCRdb's protein does not match the DNA translation at residue 11; the protein provided is translated from the DNA. All gene names here are mouse names. The CDR3 sequence: CASSTTGTGNTLYF. The CDR3 bases that were read are TGTGCCAGCAGTACCACAGGGACTGGAAATACG. The rearrangement links TRBV13-3 to TRBJ1-3, with TRBD1 as a possible D gene (6 bases). Read sequence stops 3 residues before the CDR3 end, and the germline J gene provides the missing end. Germline CDR1 NNHDY, CDR2 SYVADS. V lost 4 bases and J 2 bases, leaving 10 bases between the germline ends. The CDR3 runs to 14 residues.

As for this clone: Mouse gene names apply. The sequenced fragment ends 4 residues before the CDR3 boundary, so the rest is inferred from the germline J gene. The V gene is TRBV1, the J gene TRBJ1-1; 12 positions match TRBD1. Per germline, CDR1 NSQYPW and CDR2 LRSPGD (reference sequence). J gave up 3 bases and V 0 bases, and 5 bases lay outside the gene matches. The CDR3 covers 17 residues. CDR3 DNA, as far as it was read: TGCACCTGCAGTGCAGAGGGGACAGGGGGCAGGGACACA. Amino acids: CTCSAEGTGGRDT. Given in full, the CDR3 is CTCSAEGTGGRDTEVFF.

As to this clone: The germline and genes are mouse ones. The read comes to an end 4 residues before the CDR3 does, leaving the germline J gene to fill in the end. V usage is TRBV13-3 and J usage is TRBJ2-2, with 8 bases identical to TRBD2. The CDR3 length is 16 residues. Germline V gives CDR1 NNHDY, CDR2 SYVADS. The ends lost 4 bases at V and 2 bases at J; junction bases unmatched: 7. CDR3 in amino acids: CASSTYWGTNTGQLYF. CDR3 DNA, as far as it was read: TGTGCCAGCAGTACTTACTGGGGGACTAACACCGGG.

This clone occurred many times. Germline and genes: mouse. The DNA ends 4 residues before the CDR3 does, and the rest of the CDR3 is filled in from the germline J gene. The V gene is TRBV13-3, the J gene TRBJ1-1, with D perhaps matching TRBD1 (5 bases). In germline, CDR1 is NNHDY, CDR2 SYVADS. Deletions cut 5 bases from V and 0 bases from J, with 14 bases between. The CDR3 has 15 residues. The CDR3 bases that were read are TGTGCCAGCAGCCACGGACAAATTGCAAACACA. It encodes CASSHGQIANT. The whole CDR3 protein is CASSHGQIANTEVFF.

A word on this clone: The database protein in TCRdb disagrees with the DNA translation at residue 11; the sequence shown here was translated from the DNA. Genes here carry mouse names. Read sequence stops 3 residues before the CDR3 end, and the germline J gene provides the missing end. The rearrangement links TRBV13-3 to TRBJ1-6; no firm D call. TRBJ1-6 is an ORF, with its function uncertain. Trimming shortened V by 2 bases and J by 5 bases, and 8 bases separated the two germline ends. CDR1 NNHDY and CDR2 SYVADS come from the germline V gene. There are 14 residues in the CDR3. The CDR3 reads CASSDNNNNSPLYF. Partial CDR3 DNA: TGTGCCAGCAGTGACAACAATAATAATTCGCCC.

This clone was detected ten times or more. The gene names given are mouse names. The read terminates 4 residues ahead of where the CDR3 ends, so the germline J gene completes it. This CDR3 is also generated by other DNA sequences in the sample. The V gene is TRBV13-3, the J gene TRBJ2-1; tentatively, D is TRBD2 (6 bases). The CDR3 is made up of 15 amino acids. The V gene lost 2 bases and the J gene lost 1 base, with 10 bases spanning the gap. Germline-derived CDR1 and CDR2 are NNHDY and SYVADS. The CDR3 DNA, read in part, is TGTGCCAGCAGTGAAAACTGGGCCAACTATGCT. Translation: CASSENWANYA. The CDR3 in its entirety is CASSENWANYAEQFF.

This clone was seen a handful of times. Gene labels here are mouse ones. CDR3 bases read: TGTGCCAGCAGTGACTGGGAGCGGGGTGCAGAA. This translates into CASSDWERGAE. In full, the CDR3 is CASSDWERGAETLYF. The chain has TRBV13-3 and TRBJ2-3, with a tentative D call TRBD2 (5 bases). The read ends 4 residues early relative to the CDR3; the germline J gene fills the gap. The CDR3 spans 15 residues. Trimming cost V 2 bases and J 1 base, with 11 bases left between them. Germline V lookup: CDR1 NNHDY, CDR2 SYVADS.

This clone was counted at least ten times. The listed TCRdb protein conflicts with the DNA translation at residue 12, and the protein shown is translated directly from the DNA. Here the gene names and germline are mouse. The read gets to within 3 residues of the CDR3 end, and the germline J gene fills in the rest. The V call is TRBV13-3, the J call TRBJ1-3; D gene unclear. Germline CDR1 NNHDY, CDR2 SYVADS. V was shortened by 0 bases and J by 1 base, with 8 bases between the two germline ends. The CDR3 sequence is 15 residues long. The covered CDR3 bases are TGTGCCAGCAGTGATGTCGACATATCTGGAAATACG. Protein sequence: CASSDVDISGNT. The entire CDR3 protein reads CASSDVDISGNTLYF. Full variable domain (rest looked up from reference TRBV13-3 and TRBJ1-3): EAAVTQSPRSKVAVTGGKVTLSCHQTNNHDYMYWYRQDTGHGLRLIHYSYVADSTEKGDIPDGYKASRPSQENFSLILELASLSQTAVYFCASSDVDISGNTLYFGEGSRLIVV.

This clone was picked up a small number of times. Gene names are the mouse ones. The read terminates 4 residues ahead of where the CDR3 ends, so the germline J gene completes it. The chain uses TRBV5 and TRBJ2-7, with 13 bases lining up with TRBD2. V dropped 0 bases and J dropped 3; count of bases not matched to a gene: 2. Germline assignment: CDR1 LGHNA and CDR2 YNLKQL (reference sequence). The CDR3 is 16 amino acids. CDR3 DNA (partial): TGTGCCAGCAGCCAAGACCGGGACTGGGGGGGCTAT. Translation gives CASSQDRDWGGY. The complete CDR3 protein is CASSQDRDWGGYEQYF.

This clone has just a few counts. Each gene name is a mouse one. The read falls 4 residues short of the CDR3 end, and the missing part is taken from the germline J gene. The chain joins TRBV31 to TRBJ2-7; 7 bases fit TRBD2. Trimming removed 0 bases from V and 3 bases from J; junction bases left unmatched: 5. Germline V gene lookup returns CDR1 GKSSPN and CDR2 SITVG. The CDR3 length is 14 residues. Partial CDR3 DNA: TGTGCCTGGAGTCTTGTGCTGGGGGTCTAT. Protein: CAWSLVLGVY. The entire CDR3 protein reads CAWSLVLGVYEQYF. The full variable domain, in which reference TRBV31 and TRBJ2-7 provide the parts outside the CDR3, is AQTIHQWPVAEIKAVGSPLSLGCTIKGKSSPNLYWYWQATGGTLQQLFYSITVGQVESVVQLNLSASRPKDDQFILSTEKLLLSHSGFYLCAWSLVLGVYEQYFGPGTRLTVL.

This clone showed up just a few times. The listed genes are named as in mouse. With the read ending 4 residues before the CDR3 end, the germline J gene is used to fill in that end. This chain connects TRBV12-2 to TRBJ2-1; 12 positions match TRBD1. The germline gives CDR1 SGHLS, CDR2 HYDKME. This CDR3 has 17 residues. V was clipped by 4 bases and J by 4 bases; unmatched bases: 10. The DNA read from the CDR3 is TGTGCCAGCTCCCGACGGGACAGGGGGCGCGATTATGCT. Protein sequence: CASSRRDRGRDYA. The complete CDR3 sequence is CASSRRDRGRDYAEQFF.

With regard to this clone: These gene names are mouse names. CDR3 sequence: CASSGDRSTEVFF. CDR3 bases read: TGTGCCAGCAGTGGGGACAGGTCCACA. J is TRBJ1-1 and V is TRBV13-3; 8 bases line up with TRBD1. The read ends 4 residues shy of where the CDR3 ends; the end is completed using the germline J gene. With V trimmed by 3 bases and J by 4 bases, 2 bases remained unmatched. Germline CDR1 and CDR2: NNHDY and SYVADS. The CDR3 has 13 residues.

This clone was recorded a few times. Gene names denote mouse genes. The read halts 4 residues ahead of the CDR3 end, with the missing end drawn from the germline J gene. The chain carries TRBV19 and TRBJ1-4; D remains unclear. The V gene's germline CDR1 is FNHDT and CDR2 SITEND (reference sequence). The ends were cut back, 4 bases at V and 0 bases at J, with 13 bases in the middle. CDR3 size: 16 residues. The part of the CDR3 DNA that was read is TGTGCCAGCAGTCCCCCGAGCCAGGTTTCCAACGAA. It yields the protein CASSPPSQVSNE. The whole CDR3 region reads CASSPPSQVSNERLFF.

This clone was counted only a few times. Gene names refer to mouse genes. CDR3 loop: CASSDEGPNTEVFF. The CDR3 bases that were read are TGTGCCAGCAGTGACGAGGGTCCAAACACA. V is TRBV13-1 and J is TRBJ1-1; no reliable D call. The CDR3 end is not reached by the read, which stops 4 residues before it; the germline J gene fills it in. Germline V CDR1 and CDR2: NSHNY, SYGAGN. This CDR3 is built from 14 residues. The V and J ends lost 2 bases and 0 bases respectively, with 8 bases between them.

This clone was observed a handful of times. Genes here carry mouse names. The CDR3 end lies 4 residues beyond the end of the read and is filled in from the germline J gene. This chain links TRBV29 with TRBJ2-1, with 7 positions matching TRBD1. The CDR3 is made up of 13 amino acids. Germline V gene data show CDR1 as MSHET and CDR2 as SYDVDS. The V and J ends lost 7 bases and 1 base, in that order; junction bases with no gene match: 1. The CDR3 spells CASTTGNYAEQFF. The DNA read from the CDR3 is TGTGCTAGCACGACAGGGAACTATGCT.

This clone was recorded a few times. TCRdb's protein sequence differs at residue 13 from the translated DNA; the protein presented here follows the DNA. Genes here carry mouse names. From the germline J gene comes the end of the CDR3, since the read stops 3 residues before it. V is TRBV13-3 and J is TRBJ1-6; 9 nucleotides agree with TRBD1. TRBJ1-6 is an ORF; its function is uncertain. The CDR3 runs to 16 residues. In germline, CDR1 is NNHDY, CDR2 SYVADS. With 4 bases clipped from V and 3 bases from J, the junction kept 5 bases outside the gene matches. CDR3 loop: CASSPGQGLYNSPLYF. The DNA read from the CDR3 is TGTGCCAGCAGTCCGGGACAGGGCCTCTATAATTCGCCC.

To note about this clone: Mouse gene names apply. The read terminates 4 residues before the CDR3 end, so the remaining end is supplied by the germline J gene. V and J are TRBV1 and TRBJ2-1, with 13 nucleotides matching TRBD2. In germline, CDR1 is NSQYPW, CDR2 LRSPGD (reference sequence). The CDR3 is made up of 17 amino acids. The V gene end was trimmed by 1 base and the J gene end by 2 bases; junction bases not matched to a gene: 2. The covered CDR3 bases are TGCACCTGCAGTGCAGGGACTGGGGGGGCGGACTATGCT. The encoded protein is CTCSAGTGGADYA. The full CDR3 protein is CTCSAGTGGADYAEQFF.

This clone was observed a handful of times. Genes and germline come from the mouse. The read stops 4 residues short of the end of the CDR3; the missing end is completed from the germline J gene. The chain links TRBV15 to TRBJ2-4, with 11 nucleotides matching TRBD2. Germline-derived CDR1 and CDR2 are SGHND and FRSKSL. Trimming cost V 5 bases and J 2 bases; bases outside gene matches: 3. The CDR3 loop spans 15 amino acids. CDR3 DNA, as far as it was read: TGTGCCAGCAGTCGACTGGGGGGGGATCAAAAC. It yields the protein CASSRLGGDQN. The full CDR3 protein reads CASSRLGGDQNTLYF. Complete variable domain (other parts from reference TRBV15 and TRBJ2-4): DAGVTQTPRHEVAEKGQTIILKCEPVSGHNDLFWYRQTKIQGLELLSYFRSKSLMEDGGAFKDRFKAEMLNSSFSTLKIQPTEPKDSAVYLCASSRLGGDQNTLYFGAGTRLSVL.